This TCR beta chain comes out of a study of T cells after somatic rescue of genetic block. Sequencing was performed with immunoSEQ multiplex PCR; in TCRdb, only in-frame clones are kept and a portion is missing. The sample shows about 16,000 clones, approximately 76% of them seen only once. V was cut by 5 bases and J by 6 bases, with 11 bases left in between. CDR3 length: 12 residues. CDR1 and CDR2 from the germline V gene are SGHAT and FQNNGV. The sequence derives from a boy aged 5-17 years. Input material: peripheral blood mononuclear cells (PBMCs). This chain uses TRBV11-2 with TRBJ2-7, with D possibly TRBD1 on 6 matching bases. CDR3 protein: CASSPRGGEQYF. As DNA, the CDR3 is TGTGCCAGCAGCCCCAGGGGCGGCGAGCAGTACTTC. Full variable domain (remainder filled in from reference TRBV11-2 and TRBJ2-7): EAGVAQSPRYKIIEKRQSVAFWCNPISGHATLYWYQQILGQGPKLLIQFQNNGVVDDSQLPKDRFSAERLKGVDSTLKIQPAKLEDSAVYLCASSPRGGEQYFGPGTRLTVT.